This T cell receptor beta chain derives from a study of blood T cell repertoires in COVID-19 (dated by TCRdb to the early 2020s). Regarding the study in general: The collaborator samples originated in the United States, Italy and Spain and spanned the acute and convalescent phases of COVID-19. The prospective study material was composed of cDNA or gDNA derived from T cells, B-cell-depleted T cells, or PBMCs. Samples were obtained from the ongoing ImmuneRACE study (first 160 participants) and from roughly 1,300 subjects provided by 6 global collaborators. Where available, HLA class I and class II types were obtained from metadata supplied by the sample provider rather than from assay-based typing. Nearly every sample came with metadata listing a de-identified subject ID, COVID-19 status, age in years and sex. A freely available public database, intended as a resource for researchers studying the immune response to SARS-CoV-2, is where the repertoires were released. The dataset comprised deeply sampled blood TCRbeta repertoires from subjects exposed to, actively infected with, or recovered from COVID-19.

Participants in the prospective study were enrolled through a virtual design, were aged roughly 18 to 90 years, and lived in 20 to 30 United States geographic areas. In the prospective study, cohorts were assigned on the basis of participant-reported clinical history obtained from a screening survey and a study questionnaire. Each participant in the prospective study had whole blood, serum and a nasopharyngeal or oropharyngeal swab collected by mobile phlebotomists. Prospective study participants could optionally give additional blood draws and questionnaires over a roughly 2-month period. Prospective study blood samples were shipped either frozen or at room temperature before DNA extraction. TCRbeta CDR3 regions were amplified from genomic DNA using the immunoSEQ Assay, a bias-controlled multiplex PCR. The original pipeline was this. The number of nucleated cells in each sample was estimated from the amplification of reference gene primers within the assay. To quantify the absolute abundance of each unique TCRbeta CDR3 rearrangement, sequence reads were collapsed and filtered. Productive Simpson clonality was computed per sample as the square root of Simpson's diversity index over productive rearrangements. TCRdb retrieved this table from immuneACCESS and kept in-frame rearrangements only. Not all clones are present; in checked studies, unresolved V genes account for under half, and no reason is known for the remainder. The D gene and trimming were derived from the DNA, and the V and J assignments and clone size from that table. This sample is represented by 250,000 to 300,000 clones; about 86% of them were singletons. The ten largest clones take up around 4.1% of the sample.

Summary of the overall study and its limitations: How much clinical and demographic metadata was included differed by source and by participant, and the metadata was provided uncurated.

From the cysteine up to the phenylalanine, the CDR3 has a length of 15 residues. Of the read, only the CDR3 DNA is kept; its 45 bases are in frame from base 1. As encoded in the germline V gene, CDR1 is MDHEN while CDR2 is SYDVKM. V loses 8 bases at its end and J loses 4 bases; junction bases beyond the gene matches: 12. About this clone itself: What antigen it recognizes has not been identified. Per-base qualities were not stored, and no clone one base away is much larger.

Specimen: PBMCs or T cells enriched from blood (not recorded which). The sequence is built from TRBV28 and TRBJ1-1; 8 middle bases align to TRBD1. This TCR was recovered from a man between 25 and 39 years old with acute COVID-19. This receptor has the CDR3 CASFQGAQSLTEAFF. The DNA is TGTGCCAGCTTCCAGGGGGCTCAATCACTCACTGAAGCTTTCTTT.